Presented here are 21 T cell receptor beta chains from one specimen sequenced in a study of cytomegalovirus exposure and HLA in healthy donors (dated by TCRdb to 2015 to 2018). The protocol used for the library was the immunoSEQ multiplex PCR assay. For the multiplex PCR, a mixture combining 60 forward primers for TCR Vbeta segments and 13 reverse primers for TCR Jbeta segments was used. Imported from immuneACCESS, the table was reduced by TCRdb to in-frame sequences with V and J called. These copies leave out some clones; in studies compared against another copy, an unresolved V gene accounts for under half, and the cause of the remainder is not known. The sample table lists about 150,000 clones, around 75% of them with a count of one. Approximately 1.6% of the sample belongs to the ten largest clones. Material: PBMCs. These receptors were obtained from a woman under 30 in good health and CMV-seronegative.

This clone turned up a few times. CDR3 nucleotides: TGTGCCAGCAGCTTAGCGAGGGATAGTGATCAGCCCCAGCATTTT. This codes for CASSLARDSDQPQHF. The J gene is TRBJ1-5, the V gene TRBV7-2, with D unclear. The germline gives CDR1 SGHTA, CDR2 FQGNSA. The length of the CDR3 is 15 residues. V lost 0 bases to trimming and J lost 5 bases, with 11 bases between them. Full variable domain (missing parts from reference TRBV7-2 and TRBJ1-5): GAGVSQSPSNKVTEKGKDVELRCDPISGHTALYWYRQSLGQGLEFLIYFQGNSAPDKSGLPSDRFSAERTGGSVSTLTIQRTQQEDSAVYLCASSLARDSDQPQHFGDGTRLSIL.

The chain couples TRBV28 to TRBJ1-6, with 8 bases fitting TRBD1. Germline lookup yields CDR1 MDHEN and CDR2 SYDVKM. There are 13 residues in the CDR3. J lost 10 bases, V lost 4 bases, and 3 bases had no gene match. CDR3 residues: CASSSGGRSPLHF. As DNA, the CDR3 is TGTGCCAGCAGTTCAGGGGGCAGGTCACCCCTCCACTTT.

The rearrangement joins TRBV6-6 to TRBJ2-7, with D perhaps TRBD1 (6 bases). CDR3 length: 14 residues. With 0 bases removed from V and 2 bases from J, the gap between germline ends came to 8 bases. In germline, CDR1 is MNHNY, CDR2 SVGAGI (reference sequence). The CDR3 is CASSYSGQPYEQYF. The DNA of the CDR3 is TGTGCCAGCAGTTACTCAGGACAGCCCTACGAGCAGTACTTC.

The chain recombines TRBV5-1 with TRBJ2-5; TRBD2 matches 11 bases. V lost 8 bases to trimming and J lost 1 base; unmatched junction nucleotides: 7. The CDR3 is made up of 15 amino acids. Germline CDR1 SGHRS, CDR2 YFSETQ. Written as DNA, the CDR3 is TGCGCCAGTATTAGGACTAGCGGGTCCCAAGAGACCCAGTACTTC. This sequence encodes CASIRTSGSQETQYF.

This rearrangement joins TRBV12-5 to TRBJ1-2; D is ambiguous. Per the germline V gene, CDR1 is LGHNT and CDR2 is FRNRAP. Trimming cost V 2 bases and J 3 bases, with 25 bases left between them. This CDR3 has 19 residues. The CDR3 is CASGLPSLGSGLGHYGYTF. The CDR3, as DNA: TGTGCTAGTGGTTTGCCGTCCTTAGGGAGTGGGTTGGGTCACTATGGCTACACCTTC.

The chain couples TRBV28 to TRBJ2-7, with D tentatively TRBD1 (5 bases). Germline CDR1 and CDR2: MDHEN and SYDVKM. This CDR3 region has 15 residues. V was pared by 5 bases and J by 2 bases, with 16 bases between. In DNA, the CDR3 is TGTGCCAGCAGTCCCACGACAGTGCAGCCCTACGAGCAGTACTTC. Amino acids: CASSPTTVQPYEQYF.

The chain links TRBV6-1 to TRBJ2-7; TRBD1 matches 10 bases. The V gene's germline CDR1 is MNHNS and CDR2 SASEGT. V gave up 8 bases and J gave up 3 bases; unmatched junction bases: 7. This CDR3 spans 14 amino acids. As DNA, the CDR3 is TGTGCCAGCTCGACAGGGGGCGAGATCTACGAGCAGTACGTC. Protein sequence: CASSTGGEIYEQYV.

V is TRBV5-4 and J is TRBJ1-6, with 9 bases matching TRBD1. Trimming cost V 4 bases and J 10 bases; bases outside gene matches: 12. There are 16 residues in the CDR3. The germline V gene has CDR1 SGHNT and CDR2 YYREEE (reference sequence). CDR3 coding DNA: TGTGCCAGCAGCGGCTCGGACAGGGGACGGGGATCACCCCTCCACTTT. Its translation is CASSGSDRGRGSPLHF.

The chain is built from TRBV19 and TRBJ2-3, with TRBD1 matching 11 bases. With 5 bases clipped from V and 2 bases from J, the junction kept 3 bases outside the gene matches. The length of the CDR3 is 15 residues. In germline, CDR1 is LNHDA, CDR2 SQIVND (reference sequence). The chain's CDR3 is CASSAGQGVTDTQYF. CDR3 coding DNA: TGTGCCAGTAGTGCGGGACAGGGGGTCACAGATACGCAGTATTTT.

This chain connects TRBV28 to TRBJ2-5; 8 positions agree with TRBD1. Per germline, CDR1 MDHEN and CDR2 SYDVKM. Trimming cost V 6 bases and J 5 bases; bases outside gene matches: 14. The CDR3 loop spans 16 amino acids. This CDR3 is CASSPPTGGEWETQYF. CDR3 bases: TGTGCCAGCAGCCCCCCAACAGGGGGTGAATGGGAGACCCAGTACTTC.

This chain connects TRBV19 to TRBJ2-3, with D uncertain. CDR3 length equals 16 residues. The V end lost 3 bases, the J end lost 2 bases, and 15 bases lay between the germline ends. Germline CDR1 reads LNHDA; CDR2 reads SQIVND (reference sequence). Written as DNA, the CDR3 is TGTGCCAGTAGTATTGCGGTCGCTGACCACACAGATACGCAGTATTTT. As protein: CASSIAVADHTDTQYF.

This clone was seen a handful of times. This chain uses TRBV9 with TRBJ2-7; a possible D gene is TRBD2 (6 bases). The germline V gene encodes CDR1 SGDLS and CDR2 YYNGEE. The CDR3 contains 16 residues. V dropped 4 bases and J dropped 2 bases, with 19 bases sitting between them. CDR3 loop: CASSPRAVGGPYEQYF. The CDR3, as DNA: TGTGCCAGCAGCCCCCGGGCGGTGGGGGGTCCCTACGAGCAGTACTTC.

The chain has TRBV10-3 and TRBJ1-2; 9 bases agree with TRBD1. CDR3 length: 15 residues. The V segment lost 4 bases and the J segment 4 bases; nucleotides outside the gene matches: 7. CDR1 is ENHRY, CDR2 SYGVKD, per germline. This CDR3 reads CAISGHRGLIYGYTF. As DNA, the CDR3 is TGTGCCATCAGTGGACACAGGGGGCTTATCTATGGCTACACCTTC.

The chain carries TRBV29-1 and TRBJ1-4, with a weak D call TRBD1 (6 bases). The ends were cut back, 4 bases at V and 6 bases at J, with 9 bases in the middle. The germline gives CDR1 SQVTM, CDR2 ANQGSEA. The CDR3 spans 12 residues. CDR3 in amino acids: CSVVQGYEKLFF. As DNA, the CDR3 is TGCAGCGTTGTCCAGGGGTATGAAAAACTGTTTTTT.

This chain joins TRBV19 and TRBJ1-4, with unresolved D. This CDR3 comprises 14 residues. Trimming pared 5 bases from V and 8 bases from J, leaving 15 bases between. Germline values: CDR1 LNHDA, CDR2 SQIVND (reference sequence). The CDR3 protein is CASSSYRRREKLFF. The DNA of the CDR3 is TGTGCCAGTAGTTCTTATAGGAGGCGCGAAAAACTGTTTTTT.

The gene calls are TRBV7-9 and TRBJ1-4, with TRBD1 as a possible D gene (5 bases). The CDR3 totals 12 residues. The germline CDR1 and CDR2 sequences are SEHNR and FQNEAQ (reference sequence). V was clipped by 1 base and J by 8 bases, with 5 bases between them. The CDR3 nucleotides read TGTGCCAGCAGCTTAGGGACAGAAAAACTGTTTTTT. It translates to CASSLGTEKLFF.

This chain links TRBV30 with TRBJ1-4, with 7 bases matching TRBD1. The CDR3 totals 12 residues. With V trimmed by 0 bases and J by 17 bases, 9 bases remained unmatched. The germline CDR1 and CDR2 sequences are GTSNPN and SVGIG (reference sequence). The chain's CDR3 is CAWSVLTGQVFF. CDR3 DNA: TGTGCCTGGAGTGTATTAACCGGACAGGTCTTTTTT.

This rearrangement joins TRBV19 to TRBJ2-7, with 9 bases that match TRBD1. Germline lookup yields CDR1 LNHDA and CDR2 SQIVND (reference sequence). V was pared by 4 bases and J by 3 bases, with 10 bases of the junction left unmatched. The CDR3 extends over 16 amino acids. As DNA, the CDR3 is TGTGCCAGTAGTAATATTTGGGGGACAGGGCTCTACGAGCAGTACTTC. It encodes CASSNIWGTGLYEQYF.

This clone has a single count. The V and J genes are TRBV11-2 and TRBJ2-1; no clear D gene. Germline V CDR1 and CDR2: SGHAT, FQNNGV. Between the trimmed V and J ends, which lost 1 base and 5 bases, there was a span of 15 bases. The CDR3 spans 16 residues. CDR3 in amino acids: CASSLGSSRQNNEQFF. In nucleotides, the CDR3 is TGTGCCAGCAGCTTAGGAAGTTCGCGGCAAAACAATGAGCAGTTCTTC.

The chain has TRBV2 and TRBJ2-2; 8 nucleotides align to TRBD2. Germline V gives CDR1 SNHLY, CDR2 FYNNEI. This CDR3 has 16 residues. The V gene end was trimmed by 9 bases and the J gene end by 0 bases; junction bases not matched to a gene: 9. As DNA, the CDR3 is TGTGCCAGTATCTTAGCGGGGACCTCGAACACCGGGGAGCTGTTTTTT. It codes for CASILAGTSNTGELFF.

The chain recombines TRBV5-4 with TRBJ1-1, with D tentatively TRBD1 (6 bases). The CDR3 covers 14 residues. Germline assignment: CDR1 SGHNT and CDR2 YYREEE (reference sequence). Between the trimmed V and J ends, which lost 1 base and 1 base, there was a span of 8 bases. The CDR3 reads CASSLPTGNTEAFF. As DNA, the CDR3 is TGTGCCAGCAGCTTGCCGACAGGGAACACTGAAGCTTTCTTT.